This TCR beta chain was obtained from a study of T cell changes during pregnancy in multiple sclerosis. TCRdb's table, derived via immunoSEQ multiplex PCR, lists solely in-frame clones and lacks some. The profile shows 65,000 to 85,000 clones, more than 90% of them singletons. The ends lost 3 bases at V and 10 bases at J; junction bases unmatched: 18. Germline CDR1 and CDR2: GTSNPN and SVGIG (reference sequence). The CDR3 covers 17 residues. The sample consisted of CD4+ T cells from peripheral blood mononuclear cells, taken before pregnancy. The rearrangement links TRBV30 to TRBJ1-6; 7 positions agree with TRBD1. The receptor comes from a female donor with multiple sclerosis, enrolled in a pregnancy study. CDR3 bases: TGTGCCTGGAGCGATAGACAGGGAGGCCGAGTTGGGTCACCCCTCCACTTT. Protein product: CAWSDRQGGRVGSPLHF.